This TCR beta chain was sequenced in a study of T cell changes during pregnancy in multiple sclerosis. This CDR3 contains 13 residues. Looked up from germline, CDR1 is MGHDK and CDR2 is SYGVNS. The germline V and J ends were trimmed by 6 bases and 3 bases, with 12 bases remaining between them. Data came from immunoSEQ multiplex PCR; TCRdb stores just in-frame clones and leaves some out. Of 50,000 to 70,000 clones listed, roughly 91% are singletons. This chain links TRBV25-1 with TRBJ2-7, with D perhaps matching TRBD1 (6 bases). This specimen was peripheral blood, taken in the third trimester of pregnancy. The sequence was obtained from a female donor in good health, enrolled as a control in a pregnancy study. The CDR3 here is CASRGAMNYEQYF. CDR3 bases: TGTGCCAGCAGGGGGGCGATGAACTACGAGCAGTACTTC.